Below are 14 T cell receptor beta chains sequenced from a single sample in a study of monozygotic twins with inflammatory bowel disease. For each CDR3 protein, TCRdb gives one entry from its re-call of the 5' RACE reads, without DNA. The table for this sample gives approximately 400,000 distinct CDR3 sequences. Sequencing was done on a sample of blood. These receptors were collected from a human donor with ulcerative colitis or Crohn's disease, or a healthy co-twin of an affected twin (not recorded which).

The chain joins TRBV7-9 to TRBJ2-1; the TRBD2 assignment by TCRdb is unverifiable without DNA. Per the germline V gene, CDR1 is SEHNR and CDR2 is FQNEAQ (reference sequence). There are 17 residues in the CDR3. The CDR3: CASSPGTSGRDYNEQFF.

The genes are TRBV14 and TRBJ2-2. CDR3 size: 13 residues. Germline V gene lookup returns CDR1 SGHDN and CDR2 FVKESK. The CDR3 loop is CASSQDRGWRLFF.

The J gene is TRBJ1-1, the V gene TRBV20-1; the TRBD1 assignment by TCRdb is unverifiable without DNA. CDR3 length equals 14 residues. The germline V gene has CDR1 DFQATT and CDR2 SNEGSKA (reference sequence). The CDR3 sequence: CSARDPMGGTEAFF.

The CDR3 sequence is CASGLEVANNYEQYF. The genes are TRBV7-2 and TRBJ2-7. Germline CDR1 SGHTA, CDR2 FQGNSA. This CDR3 region has 15 residues. Full variable domain (missing parts from reference TRBV7-2 and TRBJ2-7): GAGVSQSPSNKVTEKGKDVELRCDPISGHTALYWYRQSLGQGLEFLIYFQGNSAPDKSGLPSDRFSAERTGGSVSTLTIQRTQQEDSAVYLCASGLEVANNYEQYFGPGTRLTVT.

The chain has TRBV9 and TRBJ1-1; the D call from TCRdb, TRBD1, cannot be confirmed without DNA. CDR1 and CDR2 (germline): SGDLS, YYNGEE. The CDR3 extends over 16 amino acids. The CDR3 here is CASSTQHRAGNTEAFF.

The genes are TRBV4-1 and TRBJ1-2; TCRdb selects TRBD1, and the lack of DNA leaves this call unchecked. Germline loops: CDR1 MGHRA, CDR2 YSYEKL. This CDR3 region has 13 residues. CDR3 region: CASSPGQTYGYTF.

This sequence joins TRBV5-1 and TRBJ2-1. This CDR3 region has 14 residues. CDR1 and CDR2 from the germline V gene are SGHRS and YFSETQ. This chain's CDR3 is CASRYGDQQDEQFF.

V and J are TRBV12-3 or TRBV12-4 and TRBJ2-3; there is no DNA to check the TCRdb D call of TRBD2. The length of the CDR3 is 15 residues. The CDR3: CASSFSAGSADTQYF.

The J gene is TRBJ2-6, the V gene TRBV20-1. CDR1 is DFQATT and CDR2 is SNEGSKA in the germline V gene (reference sequence). CDR3 length: 13 amino acids. CDR3 loop: CSARKGPANVLTF.

The chain recombines TRBV5-1 with TRBJ2-2; TCRdb names TRBD2, which stays unverified in the absence of DNA. This CDR3 spans 16 amino acids. The germline CDR1 and CDR2 sequences are SGHRS and YFSETQ. CDR3: CASSLDRGVTTGELFF. Full variable domain (missing parts from reference TRBV5-1 and TRBJ2-2): KAGVTQTPRYLIKTRGQQVTLSCSPISGHRSVSWYQQTPGQGLQFLFEYFSETQRNKGNFPGRFSGRQFSNSRSEMNVSTLELGDSALYLCASSLDRGVTTGELFFGEGSRLTVL.

J is TRBJ1-2 and V is TRBV20-1. Looked up from germline, CDR1 is DFQATT and CDR2 is SNEGSKA (reference sequence). The CDR3 length is 16 residues. CDR3 residues: CSARPPGADSNYGYTF.

This chain uses TRBV5-1 with TRBJ1-1; the D call from TCRdb, TRBD1, cannot be confirmed without DNA. Germline loops: CDR1 SGHRS, CDR2 YFSETQ. This CDR3 comprises 14 residues. The CDR3 here is CASSKGDRDTEAFF.

The chain links TRBV9 to TRBJ2-1; TCRdb's D call, TRBD1, is unchecked because there is no DNA. The length of the CDR3 is 15 residues. Germline V CDR1 and CDR2: SGDLS, YYNGEE. The CDR3 spells CASSLGTGIWNEQFF.

This chain joins TRBV4-1 and TRBJ2-7. This CDR3 has 13 residues. CDR1 is MGHRA and CDR2 is YSYEKL in the germline V gene. The CDR3 sequence is CASSHRESYEQYF.